The clone carrying this T cell receptor beta chain was recorded a few times. This entry comes from a study of T-cell reconstitution after alpha-beta-depleted transplantation in children. The CDR3 loop spans 13 amino acids. Trimming removed 7 bases from V and 6 bases from J, with 16 bases in between. The germline V gene encodes CDR1 SGHRS and CDR2 YFSETQ. Preparation of the TCRbeta library involved a method that used unique molecular identifiers. TCRdb used MiXCR to reprocess the PCR reads, holding one entry per CDR3 protein. The sample contains about 980,000 distinct CDR3 sequences, less than 30% of which appear only once.

The rearrangement joins TRBV5-1 to TRBJ1-2; D remains ambiguous. This sample comprised PBMCs, mostly from graft donor cells, obtained 360 days after TCRalphabeta/CD19-depleted stem cell transplant. The clonotype was recovered from a boy less than two years old who had a stem cell transplant for SCID, so the T cells may come from the graft donor. The CDR3 nucleotides read TGCGCCAGCTCAGTGTTCCCCGGCAATGGCTACACCTTC. This gives the protein CASSVFPGNGYTF. The full variable domain, rest sourced from reference TRBV5-1 and TRBJ1-2, is KAGVTQTPRYLIKTRGQQVTLSCSPISGHRSVSWYQQTPGQGLQFLFEYFSETQRNKGNFPGRFSGRQFSNSRSEMNVSTLELGDSALYLCASSVFPGNGYTFGSGTRLTVV.